Following are 13 T cell receptor beta chains from one sample sequenced in a study of T-cell reconstitution after alpha-beta-depleted transplantation in children. The library targeted TCRbeta and was prepared with unique molecular identifiers. One entry per CDR3 protein results from TCRdb running MiXCR on the PCR reads. The sample lists 700,000 to 850,000 distinct CDR3 sequences; 16% were seen once. The starting material was PBMCs, mostly from graft donor cells, obtained 360 days after TCRalphabeta/CD19-depleted stem cell transplant. The receptors derive from a male patient younger than 18 who had a stem cell transplant for acute lymphoblastic leukemia, so the T cells may come from the graft donor.

This clonotype was counted ten times or more. The rearrangement links TRBV7-8 to TRBJ1-2; unclear D gene. V lost 2 bases and J 8 bases, leaving 15 bases between the germline ends. Germline CDR1 reads SGHVS; CDR2 reads FQNEAQ. This CDR3 region has 14 residues. The CDR3 DNA reads as TGTGCCAGCAGCTTAAGTCTGGAGGCGGGGGGCTACACCTTC. This encodes CASSLSLEAGGYTF.

The chain carries TRBV6-6 and TRBJ2-3, with D perhaps TRBD1 or TRBD2 (5 bases each). In germline, CDR1 is MNHNY, CDR2 SVGAGI (reference sequence). The CDR3 length is 13 residues. Between the trimmed V and J ends, which lost 4 bases and 13 bases, there was a span of 18 bases. This CDR3 reads CASSSRGGLGEYF. CDR3 coding DNA: TGTGCCAGCAGTTCTAGGGGCGGATTGGGGGAGTATTTT.

This clonotype has only a few counts. The rearrangement uses TRBV20-1 and TRBJ2-7; 9 nucleotides line up with TRBD1. Germline CDR1 reads DFQATT; CDR2 reads SNEGSKA (reference sequence). The CDR3 is made up of 13 amino acids. Trimming took 4 bases from V and 5 from J; bases not matched to a gene: 6. The CDR3 reads CSATGQGVHEQYF. The CDR3, as DNA: TGCAGTGCTACGGGACAGGGAGTGCACGAGCAGTACTTC.

Only a few counts were recorded for this clonotype. The chain joins TRBV5-1 to TRBJ1-4, with TRBD1 identical over 11 bases. After removal of 4 bases from V and 7 bases from J, the junction contained 6 bases not matched to a gene. In germline, CDR1 is SGHRS, CDR2 YFSETQ. The CDR3 extends over 15 amino acids. The CDR3 here is CASSRTGGVGEKLFF. The CDR3, as DNA: TGCGCCAGCAGCAGGACAGGGGGCGTGGGTGAAAAACTGTTTTTT.

This clonotype was detected a few times. The rearrangement joins TRBV15 to TRBJ1-5; TRBD1 matches at 8 bases. The CDR3 loop spans 14 amino acids. With V trimmed by 5 bases and J by 3 bases, 3 bases remained unmatched. Germline CDR1 and CDR2: LNHNV and YYDKDF (reference sequence). In DNA form, the CDR3 reads TGTGCCACCAGCGGACAGGGTGACAATCAGCCCCAGCATTTT. This encodes CATSGQGDNQPQHF. The full variable domain, its missing parts supplied by reference TRBV15 and TRBJ1-5, is DAMVIQNPRYQVTQFGKPVTLSCSQTLNHNVMYWYQQKSSQAPKLLFHYYDKDFNNEADTPDNFQSRRPNTSFCFLDIRSPGLGDTAMYLCATSGQGDNQPQHFGDGTRLSIL.

This clonotype was recorded a few times. The rearrangement joins TRBV12-3 or TRBV12-4 to TRBJ2-2; D may be TRBD1 (6 bases). The ends were cut back, 10 bases at V and 4 bases at J, with 13 bases in the middle. The CDR3 has 13 amino acids. This CDR3 is CATYRDFTGELFF. The DNA of the CDR3 is TGTGCCACCTACAGGGATTTCACCGGGGAGCTGTTTTTT.

The table lists this clonotype with a few counts. The gene calls are TRBV16 and TRBJ2-3; the D is unclear. V was pared by 0 bases and J by 6 bases, with 10 bases between. The CDR3 length is 14 residues. CDR1 and CDR2 from the germline V gene are KGHSY and FQNENV. The CDR3 sequence: CASSQSSPSDTQYF. In DNA, the CDR3 is TGTGCCAGCAGCCAATCTTCCCCTTCTGATACGCAGTATTTT.

A few counts support this clonotype. The V gene is TRBV4-1, the J gene TRBJ2-5; 8 nucleotides align to TRBD1. V gave up 3 bases and J gave up 4 bases; unmatched junction bases: 4. The CDR3 has 14 residues. CDR1 and CDR2 (germline): MGHRA, YSYEKL. The CDR3 coding sequence is TGCGCCAGCAGCCAGACAGGGGTTTCAGAGACCCAGTACTTC. Translation: CASSQTGVSETQYF.

This clonotype has a handful of counts. The V gene is TRBV7-9, the J gene TRBJ1-1; 7 bases agree with TRBD1. The CDR3 spans 15 residues. V was clipped by 8 bases and J by 1 base; unmatched bases: 10. The germline CDR1 and CDR2 sequences are SEHNR and FQNEAQ (reference sequence). The CDR3 region has the DNA TGTGCCAGCTGCCGCCCAGGGGGTTCGAACACTGAAGCTTTCTTT. It codes for CASCRPGGSNTEAFF.

V is TRBV27 and J is TRBJ1-1; D ambiguous. Germline lookup yields CDR1 MNHEY and CDR2 SMNVEV (reference sequence). CDR3 length equals 14 residues. Trimming stripped 5 bases from V and 0 bases from J, with 10 bases between. The CDR3 is CASSPTPMNTEAFF. Here the CDR3 DNA reads TGTGCCAGCAGTCCAACACCCATGAACACTGAAGCTTTCTTT.

The sample holds many counts of this clonotype. The CDR3: CASGEDRNYGYTF. CDR3 coding DNA: TGTGCCAGCGGGGAGGACAGGAACTATGGCTACACCTTC. The chain has TRBV2 and TRBJ1-2; 7 positions match TRBD1. Germline CDR1 is SNHLY and CDR2 is FYNNEI. The length of the CDR3 is 13 residues. V gave up 8 bases and J gave up 2 bases; unmatched junction bases: 5. Drawing the rest from reference TRBV2 and TRBJ1-2, the complete variable domain is EPEVTQTPSHQVTQMGQEVILRCVPISNHLYFYWYRQILGQKVEFLVSFYNNEISEKSEIFDDQFSVERPDGSNFTLKIRSTKLEDSAMYFCASGEDRNYGYTFGSGTRLTVV.

The V and J genes are TRBV12-3 or TRBV12-4 and TRBJ2-1; perhaps TRBD2 as D (5 bases). Trimming took off 5 bases at V and 0 bases at J, with 17 bases between the two ends. This CDR3 is built from 17 residues. CDR3 nucleotide sequence: TGTGCCAGCAGTGGCCACTCTAGCCCCCTCTCCTACAATGAGCAGTTCTTC. As protein: CASSGHSSPLSYNEQFF.

The CDR3 loop is CSALAGPGPYEQYF. CDR3 coding DNA: TGCAGTGCCCTTGCGGGGCCAGGGCCCTACGAGCAGTACTTC. The V call is TRBV20-1, the J call TRBJ2-7, with a weak D call TRBD2 (6 bases). The CDR3 covers 14 residues. CDR1 and CDR2 (germline): DFQATT, SNEGSKA (reference sequence). V was cut by 6 bases and J by 2 bases, with 17 bases left in between.